The next 24 T cell receptor beta chains were all read from a single sample in a study of blood T cell repertoires in COVID-19. This table comes from immunoSEQ multiplex PCR, and its TCRdb copy is limited to in-frame clones, with some not included. The sample lists approximately 250,000 clones; over 75% were seen once. Sequencing input: peripheral blood. These receptor sequences come from a human donor in a cohort sampled during active COVID-19.

The rearrangement joins TRBV24-1 to TRBJ2-1; a weak D match, TRBD2 (5 bases). Germline V gene lookup returns CDR1 KGHDR and CDR2 SFDVKD. There are 13 residues in the CDR3. V was pared by 0 bases and J by 8 bases, with 7 bases between. The chain's CDR3 is CATSDLTGYEQFF. For the CDR3, the DNA is TGTGCCACCAGTGATTTGACGGGATATGAGCAGTTCTTC.

This clone has a handful of counts. The chain employs TRBV3-1 (or the pseudogene TRBV3-2) and TRBJ2-7; TRBD2 matches 7 bases. The CDR3 has 18 amino acids. Trimming removed 3 bases from V and 0 bases from J; junction bases left unmatched: 14. Germline V gene lookup returns CDR1 LGHDT and CDR2 YNNKEL (reference sequence). In DNA form, the CDR3 reads TGTGCCAGCAGCCAGTACTTTAGGGGAGGGCAGAGCTCCTACGAGCAGTACTTC. This encodes CASSQYFRGGQSSYEQYF.

CDR3 amino acids: CASRRQGNSPLHF. The CDR3 DNA reads TGTGCCAGCAGAAGACAGGGGAATTCACCCCTCCACTTT. The chain is built from TRBV6-5 and TRBJ1-6; 8 nucleotides match TRBD1. V lost 6 bases to trimming and J lost 7 bases; unmatched junction nucleotides: 2. Germline V lookup: CDR1 MNHEY, CDR2 SVGAGI. This CDR3 has 13 amino acids.

V is TRBV14 and J is TRBJ1-2; tentatively, D is TRBD1 (5 bases). V was trimmed by 3 bases and J by 8 bases, leaving 19 bases between them. There are 15 residues in the CDR3. From germline, CDR1 is SGHDN and CDR2 FVKESK. The CDR3 sequence is CASSHVSHQGYGYTF. The CDR3 nucleotides are TGTGCCAGCAGCCACGTAAGTCATCAGGGCTACGGCTACACCTTC. Complete variable domain (other parts from reference TRBV14 and TRBJ1-2): EAGVTQFPSHSVIEKGQTVTLRCDPISGHDNLYWYRRVMGKEIKFLLHFVKESKQDESGMPNNRFLAERTGGTYSTLKVQPAELEDSGVYFCASSHVSHQGYGYTFGSGTRLTVV.

This clone showed up just a few times. The chain is built from TRBV4-1 and TRBJ2-2, with D maybe TRBD2 (5 bases). This CDR3 comprises 15 residues. Trimming took off 0 bases at V and 4 bases at J, with 9 bases between the two ends. Germline V gives CDR1 MGHRA, CDR2 YSYEKL. The chain's CDR3 is CASSQDRAGTGELFF. DNA for the CDR3: TGCGCCAGCAGCCAAGACCGGGCGGGCACCGGGGAGCTGTTTTTT.

The chain recombines TRBV5-6 with TRBJ2-5; possibly TRBD2 for D (6 bases). The CDR3 loop spans 16 amino acids. From germline, CDR1 is SGHDT and CDR2 YYEEEE. V was trimmed by 5 bases and J by 1 base, leaving 18 bases between them. CDR3 in DNA: TGTGCCAGCAGGAAAATTGTGGCGGGGTTCCAAGAGACCCAGTACTTC. This sequence encodes CASRKIVAGFQETQYF.

The rearrangement joins TRBV7-2 to TRBJ2-5, with 10 positions matching TRBD2. CDR3 length: 16 amino acids. Germline V gene sequence: CDR1 SGHTA, CDR2 FQGNSA. V dropped 5 bases and J dropped 5; count of bases not matched to a gene: 11. CDR3 residues: CASSPRWSGGAETQYF. The CDR3, as DNA: TGTGCCAGCAGCCCCAGGTGGAGCGGGGGGGCCGAGACCCAGTACTTC.

V usage is TRBV18 and J usage is TRBJ1-2, with D possibly being TRBD1 (6 bases). Germline assignment: CDR1 KGHSH and CDR2 LQKENI. The CDR3 sequence is 13 residues long. Trimming shortened V by 3 bases and J by 7 bases, and 12 bases separated the two germline ends. The CDR3, as DNA: TGTGCCAGCTCACCGGGCAGGGGAAGTGGCTACACCTTC. The encoded protein is CASSPGRGSGYTF.

CDR3 residues: CATPSKTSGYNEQFF. DNA for the CDR3: TGTGCCACCCCTTCAAAGACTAGCGGCTACAATGAGCAGTTCTTC. The chain uses TRBV11-3 and TRBJ2-1; 9 bases are a match to TRBD2. V lost 10 bases, J lost 3 bases, and 10 bases stayed unmatched. The germline gives CDR1 SGHNT, CDR2 YENEEA. The CDR3 contains 15 residues.

The chain carries TRBV27 and TRBJ2-7; TRBD2 matches 7 bases. V lost 3 bases, J lost 2 bases, and 4 bases stayed unmatched. The CDR3 is made up of 14 amino acids. Germline loops: CDR1 MNHEY, CDR2 SMNVEV (reference sequence). CDR3 nucleotide sequence: TGTGCCAGCAGTTTGGGGGGACTACCCTACGAGCAGTACTTC. As protein: CASSLGGLPYEQYF.

This sequence joins TRBV21-1 and TRBJ1-1; the listed D gene, TRBD1, was not tested against the DNA. TRBV21-1 is tagged as a pseudogene. This CDR3 has 16 residues. The DNA for the CDR3 is TGTGCCAGCAAACCTGAAGGGGGACCGACGAACACTGAAGCTTTCTTT. Amino acids: CASKPEGGPTNTEAFF.

This sequence joins TRBV7-2 and TRBJ1-5; D perhaps matches TRBD1 (5 bases). Germline V gene sequence: CDR1 SGHTA, CDR2 FQGNSA. CDR3 size: 14 residues. The V end lost 1 base, the J end lost 3 bases, and 7 bases lay between the germline ends. The CDR3, as DNA: TGTGCCAGCAGCTTAGTGACAGACAATCAGCCCCAGCATTTT. Protein: CASSLVTDNQPQHF.

The chain has TRBV5-8 and TRBJ1-1, with 9 positions matching TRBD1. V shed 3 bases and J 4 bases; nucleotides not matched to a gene: 10. CDR3 size: 16 residues. The germline V gene has CDR1 SGHTS and CDR2 YDEGEE. The DNA for the CDR3 is TGTGCCAGCAGCTGGGGGACAGGGACGTGGGGCACTGAAGCTTTCTTT. Translation: CASSWGTGTWGTEAFF.

DNA for the CDR3: TGTGCCAGCAGCCAGTTACAGGGGCGGTCGCAGTTCTTC. As protein: CASSQLQGRSQFF. V is TRBV3-1 (or the pseudogene TRBV3-2) and J is TRBJ2-1; 7 positions agree with TRBD1. CDR1 is LGHDT, CDR2 YNNKEL, per germline (reference sequence). CDR3 length equals 13 residues. With 3 bases clipped from V and 12 bases from J, the junction kept 8 bases outside the gene matches.

This chain joins TRBV15 and TRBJ2-1; 9 positions agree with TRBD1. After removal of 0 bases from V and 3 bases from J, the junction contained 0 bases not matched to a gene. The CDR3 length is 15 residues. The V gene's germline CDR1 is LNHNV and CDR2 YYDKDF (reference sequence). Here the CDR3 DNA reads TGTGCCACCAGCAGAGAGACAGGGGGCTACAATGAGCAGTTCTTC. Translating it yields CATSRETGGYNEQFF.

This sequence joins TRBV5-6 and TRBJ1-4, with TRBD1 matching over 11 bases. V lost 5 bases and J lost 8; bases outside the gene matches: 14. The V gene's germline CDR1 is SGHDT and CDR2 YYEEEE. The CDR3 spans 17 residues. The CDR3 coding sequence is TGTGCCAGCAGATATAGGACAGGGGGCATCTCGTCGGAAAAACTGTTTTTT. Translated, it gives CASRYRTGGISSEKLFF.

The rearrangement uses TRBV23-1 and TRBJ2-2; 7 nucleotides match TRBD1. TRBV23-1 carries the ORF label, with uncertain function. Trimming at V came to 5 bases and at J to 5 bases, leaving 17 bases not matched to a gene. The CDR3 runs to 18 residues. The CDR3 here is CASSNPKKTGAGTGELFF. DNA for the CDR3: TGCGCCAGCAGTAACCCCAAAAAAACAGGGGCAGGGACCGGGGAGCTGTTTTTT.

This clone has ten or more counts. This chain links TRBV7-8 with TRBJ1-2, with 11 bases aligning to TRBD1. The V gene's germline CDR1 is SGHVS and CDR2 FQNEAQ. V lost 6 bases and J lost 4; bases outside the gene matches: 7. CDR3 size: 15 residues. The CDR3 bases are TGTGCCAGCAGTAGAACCGGGACAGGGGGCTATGGCTACACCTTC. Its protein product is CASSRTGTGGYGYTF. The whole variable domain, filled in from reference TRBV7-8 and TRBJ1-2, reads GAGVSQSPRYKVAKRGQDVALRCDPISGHVSLFWYQQALGQGPEFLTYFQNEAQLDKSGLPSDRFFAERPEGSVSTLKIQRTQQEDSAVYLCASSRTGTGGYGYTFGSGTRLTVV.

This chain joins TRBV5-1 and TRBJ2-4; tentatively, D is TRBD1 (6 bases). The V gene lost 1 base and the J gene lost 6 bases, with 20 bases spanning the gap. This CDR3 comprises 17 residues. Germline V CDR1 and CDR2: SGHRS, YFSETQ. Here the CDR3 reads CASSLPRGDGVANIQYF. CDR3 coding DNA: TGCGCCAGCAGCTTGCCCAGGGGAGACGGGGTAGCAAACATTCAGTACTTC.

The chain is built from TRBV6-6 and TRBJ2-3, with TRBD2 matching over 7 bases. The V gene's germline CDR1 is MNHNY and CDR2 SVGAGI (reference sequence). The CDR3 has 16 residues. The junction had 12 bases not matched to a gene; V was cut back by 6 bases and J by 3 bases. The CDR3: CASRVGAGVGTDTQYF. CDR3 sequence (DNA): TGTGCCAGCAGAGTCGGCGCGGGAGTCGGGACAGATACGCAGTATTTT.

The chain is built from TRBV7-9 and TRBJ1-1, with unresolved D. V was trimmed by 8 bases and J by 5 bases, leaving 6 bases between them. The length of the CDR3 is 10 residues. CDR1 and CDR2 (germline): SEHNR, FQNEAQ (reference sequence). The CDR3, as DNA: TGTGCCAGCCAGCGGACTGAAGCTTTCTTT. Protein product: CASQRTEAFF.

The CDR3 coding sequence is TGTGCCAGCAGTGGTTTCCGACAGGTCAATCAGCCCCAGCATTTT. This translates into CASSGFRQVNQPQHF. The rearrangement links TRBV6-2 or TRBV6-3 to TRBJ1-5; possibly TRBD1 for D (6 bases). The CDR3 sequence is 15 residues long. The germline V gene encodes CDR1 MNHEY and CDR2 SVGEGT. V gave up 5 bases and J gave up 3 bases, with 14 bases separating them.

The chain carries TRBV5-5 and TRBJ2-2; 7 nucleotides match TRBD2. Per germline, CDR1 SGHKS and CDR2 YYEKEE (reference sequence). The V and J ends lost 1 base and 1 base, in that order; junction bases with no gene match: 10. There are 18 residues in the CDR3. CDR3: CASSLHRAERGNTGELFF. Written as DNA, the CDR3 is TGTGCCAGCAGCTTGCACCGGGCGGAGCGGGGGAACACCGGGGAGCTGTTTTTT.

V and J are TRBV3-1 (or the pseudogene TRBV3-2) and TRBJ2-2, with TRBD2 matching over 11 bases. Germline CDR1 LGHDT, CDR2 YNNKEL (reference sequence). The trim removed 0 bases at V and 4 bases at J, leaving 7 bases unmatched. CDR3 length: 18 amino acids. This chain's CDR3 is CASSQDAGTSGFTGELFF. CDR3 in DNA: TGTGCCAGCAGCCAAGACGCTGGGACTAGCGGTTTCACCGGGGAGCTGTTTTTT.